This T cell receptor (beta chain) was identified during a study of blood T cells in healthy people across ages. Study results and caveats: Greater diversity and more naive CD4+ cells were seen in long-lived donors than in aged donors.

There are a few counts of this clonotype. Its antigen is unknown. Peripheral blood was drawn, approximately 9.7 milliliters per donor. Sample-barcoded 5' priming and a J-beta primer mix drove a second PCR of 7 to 11 cycles. A 12-random-nucleotide template-switch adaptor tagged each cDNA molecule. TCRdb ran MiXCR on the 5' RACE reads and lists one entry per CDR3 protein. The sample has roughly 500,000 distinct CDR3 sequences, approximately 25% seen once. V shed 0 bases and J shed 10 bases, with 6 bases lying between them. CDR3 size: 12 residues. CDR1 is MNHEY, CDR2 SVGEGT, per germline. Sequencing was done on a sample of blood. The source is a woman in her 70s in good health. The chain has TRBV6-2 or TRBV6-3 and TRBJ1-4; D uncertain. The CDR3 protein is CASSYSLRKLFF. The DNA of the CDR3 is TGTGCCAGCAGTTACTCGTTGCGAAAACTGTTTTTT.